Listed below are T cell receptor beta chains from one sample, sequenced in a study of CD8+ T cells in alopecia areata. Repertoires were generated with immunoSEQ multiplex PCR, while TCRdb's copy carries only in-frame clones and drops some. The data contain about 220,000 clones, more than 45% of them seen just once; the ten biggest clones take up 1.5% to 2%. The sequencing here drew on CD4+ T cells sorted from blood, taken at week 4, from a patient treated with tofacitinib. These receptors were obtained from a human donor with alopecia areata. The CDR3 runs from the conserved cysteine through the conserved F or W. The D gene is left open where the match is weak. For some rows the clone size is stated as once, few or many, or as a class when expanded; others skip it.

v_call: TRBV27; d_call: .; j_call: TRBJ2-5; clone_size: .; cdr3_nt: TGTGCCAGCAGTCCCCCTAGGGGGGAGACCCAGTACTTC; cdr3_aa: CASSPPRGETQYF
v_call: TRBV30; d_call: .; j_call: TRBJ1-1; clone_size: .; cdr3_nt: TGTGCCTGGAATACCCGAGTAGGGCTGAACACTGAAGCTTTCTTT; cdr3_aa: CAWNTRVGLNTEAFF
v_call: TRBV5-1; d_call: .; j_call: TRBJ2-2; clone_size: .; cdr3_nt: TGCGCCAGCAGCACACAGGGCACGAACACCGGGGAGCTGTTTTTT; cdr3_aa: CASSTQGTNTGELFF
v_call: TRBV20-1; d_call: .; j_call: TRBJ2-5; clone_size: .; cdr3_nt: TGCAGTGCTAGATCTGAGACCCAGTACTTC; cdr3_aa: CSARSETQYF
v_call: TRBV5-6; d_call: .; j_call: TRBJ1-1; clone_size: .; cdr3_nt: TGTGCCAGCAGCTTGGCAGGAGGGATAAGAACTGAAGCTTTCTTT; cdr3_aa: CASSLAGGIRTEAFF
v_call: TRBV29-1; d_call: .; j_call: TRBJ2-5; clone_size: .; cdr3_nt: TGCAGCGTTGTCGGGTCAGGAGGGACCCAGTACTTC; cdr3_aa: CSVVGSGGTQYF
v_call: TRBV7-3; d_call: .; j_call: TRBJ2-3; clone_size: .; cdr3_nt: TGTGCCAGCAGCCGAGGACTGGGAGATACGCAGTATTTT; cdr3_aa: CASSRGLGDTQYF
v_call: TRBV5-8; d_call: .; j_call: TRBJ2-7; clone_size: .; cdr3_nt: TGTGCCAGCCGCCGCTCCTACGAGCAGTACTTC; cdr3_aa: CASRRSYEQYF
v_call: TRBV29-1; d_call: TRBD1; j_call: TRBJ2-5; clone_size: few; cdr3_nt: TGCAGCGTTCGACAGGGCGAGACCCAGTACTTC; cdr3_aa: CSVRQGETQYF
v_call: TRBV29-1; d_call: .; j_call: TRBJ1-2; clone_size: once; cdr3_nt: TGCAGCGTCCCCTCCCCCTTCTATGGCTACACCTTC; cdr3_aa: CSVPSPFYGYTF
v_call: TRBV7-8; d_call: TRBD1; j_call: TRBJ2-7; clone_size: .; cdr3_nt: TGTGCCAGCAGCTCACACACGACAGGGACCTACGAGCAGTACTTC; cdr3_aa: CASSSHTTGTYEQYF
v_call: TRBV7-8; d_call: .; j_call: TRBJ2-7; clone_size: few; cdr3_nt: TGTGCCAGCAGCCGGACGGCAGGCTCCTACGAGCAGTACTTC; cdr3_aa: CASSRTAGSYEQYF
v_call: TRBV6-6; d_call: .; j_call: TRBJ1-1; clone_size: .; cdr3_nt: TGTGCCAGCAGAGACCAGGGAAGGGACACTGAAGCTTTCTTT; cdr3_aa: CASRDQGRDTEAFF
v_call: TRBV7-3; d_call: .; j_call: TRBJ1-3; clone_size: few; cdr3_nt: TGTGCCAGCAGCTCGGACCCGACACTAAGCTCTGGAAACACCATATATTTT; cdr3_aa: CASSSDPTLSSGNTIYF
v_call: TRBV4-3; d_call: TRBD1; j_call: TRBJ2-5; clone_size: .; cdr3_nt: TGCGCCAGCAGCCAAGGGGCCAGGGGGTCCCAAGAGACCCAGTACTTC; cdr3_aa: CASSQGARGSQETQYF
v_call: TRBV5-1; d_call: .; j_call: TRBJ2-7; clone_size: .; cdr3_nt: TGCGCCAGCAGCTTAGTCTCCGGCACAGCCTACGAGCAGTACTTC; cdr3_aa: CASSLVSGTAYEQYF
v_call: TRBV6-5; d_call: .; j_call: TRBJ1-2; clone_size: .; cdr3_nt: TGTGCCAGCAGTTACGGATCCAAGAACTATGGCTACACCTTC; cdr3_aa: CASSYGSKNYGYTF
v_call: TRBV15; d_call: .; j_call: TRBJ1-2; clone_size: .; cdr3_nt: TGTGCCACCAGCAGAGGAGGCTCTAACTATGGCTACACCTTC; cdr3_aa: CATSRGGSNYGYTF
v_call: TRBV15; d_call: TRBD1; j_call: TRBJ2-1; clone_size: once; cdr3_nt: TGTGCCACCAGCAGAGGCAGGGGGAAAGAGTATGAGCAGTTCTTC; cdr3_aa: CATSRGRGKEYEQFF
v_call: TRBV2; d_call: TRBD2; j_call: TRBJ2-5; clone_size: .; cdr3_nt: TGTGCCAGCAGTGGGGGACTAGCGGGTACAGAGACCCAGTACTTC; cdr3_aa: CASSGGLAGTETQYF
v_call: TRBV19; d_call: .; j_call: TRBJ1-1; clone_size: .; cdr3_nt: TGTGCCAGTAGTATAGATTTGGTCGGTGGAGCTTTCTTT; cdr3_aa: CASSIDLVGGAFF
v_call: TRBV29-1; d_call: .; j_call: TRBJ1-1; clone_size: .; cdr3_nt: TGCAGCGTTGCCTGGACCGGCGCTGAAGCTTTCTTT; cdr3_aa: CSVAWTGAEAFF
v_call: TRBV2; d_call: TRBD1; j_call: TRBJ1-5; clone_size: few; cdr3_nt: TGTGCCAGCAGCGAACTAGACAGGGTTCAGCCCCAGCATTTT; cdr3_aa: CASSELDRVQPQHF
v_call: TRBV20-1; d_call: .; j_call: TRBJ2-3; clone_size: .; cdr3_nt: TGCAGTGCCAGTTCAGATACGCAGTATTTT; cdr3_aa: CSASSDTQYF
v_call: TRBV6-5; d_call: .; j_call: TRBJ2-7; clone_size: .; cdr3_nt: TGTGCCAGCAGACTCCGGAGGGTTTCCTACGAGCAGTACTTC; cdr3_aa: CASRLRRVSYEQYF
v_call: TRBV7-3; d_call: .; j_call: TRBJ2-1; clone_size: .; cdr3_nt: TGTGCCAGCAGCTTAGGGACTTCCAATGAGCAGTTCTTC; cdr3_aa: CASSLGTSNEQFF